This T cell receptor beta chain was observed in a study of response to subunit inactivated influenza vaccine listed by TCRdb under 2018. As for the study more broadly: Deep quantitative profiling of the T cell receptor repertoire was used in the study to follow responses to a trivalent subunit inactivated influenza vaccine.

The receptor library was made with RT-PCR. Sequenced on an Illumina HiSeq 2500. TCRdb applied fastp at Q25 and MiXCR to the public reads, then kept only in-frame beta chains. Every entry covers one CDR3 protein and lists the most common genes and DNA from its rows. Here the sample has hundreds of thousands of distinct CDR3 sequences; about 15% occur a single time. The top ten constitute around a tenth of the sample. Study-wide findings and limitations: According to the authors, only a limited number of new T cells may be recruited by each seasonal influenza vaccination.

The CDR1 and CDR2 encoded by the germline V gene (reference sequence) are LGHDT and YNNKEL. Trimmed from V: 1 base; trimmed from J: 5 bases; junction bases lacking a gene match: 8. The CDR3 starts with the cysteine, ends with the phenylalanine, and has 16 residues. The DNA shown is the 48-base CDR3, in frame from base 1. The table lists this clonotype with a few counts. What antigen it recognizes has not been identified. It has no much larger one-base neighbor in the sample; base qualities were not kept. The chain joins TRBV3-1 to TRBJ1-1, with 9 junctional bases fitting TRBD1. The clonotype originates from a man in his forties or fifties who received an inactivated influenza vaccine. Donor details come from another sample of the same person, matched by shared clones. The sample in question was PBMCs from blood, obtained about 13 days after vaccination. The nucleotide sequence is TGTGCCAGCAGCCAAGCGGGACAGGGAGTAGGAACTGAAGCTTTCTTT. It codes for CASSQAGQGVGTEAFF.